What follows are 15 T cell receptor beta chains derived from one specimen sequenced in a study of shared clonotypes between healthy human individuals. Sequencing used immunoSEQ multiplex PCR; TCRdb keeps in-frame clones, though not all of them. The sample lists over 2,000,000 clones; roughly 95% were seen once. Naive CD8 cells lacked CD45RO and underwent positive selection for CCR7, leaving out terminally differentiated effector memory CD45RA+ cells. Material for sequencing was naive CD8+ T cells from PBMCs. The receptors originated from a man between 18 and 35 years old in good health. Some clones in this sample may be carry-over from other donors' samples.

This chain joins TRBV29-1 and TRBJ2-5; no clear D gene. The CDR3 covers 14 residues. V was shortened by 3 bases and J by 2 bases, with 13 bases between the two germline ends. Germline V lookup: CDR1 SQVTM, CDR2 ANQGSEA. In DNA, the CDR3 is TGCAGCGTTGAGCCTATTCCACCTCAAGAGACCCAGTACTTC. Its protein is CSVEPIPPQETQYF.

Worth noting for this clone: Germline and junction disagree at one end, which may indicate a read error. Distinct nucleotide sequences in the sample also encode this CDR3. The V and J genes are TRBV2 and TRBJ2-7; D gene ambiguous. This CDR3 comprises 14 residues. The germline V gene encodes CDR1 SNHLY and CDR2 FYNNEI. The CDR3 region is CASSEGFSSYEQYF. The CDR3 region has the DNA TGTGCCAGCAGCGAAGGTTTTAGCTCCTACGAGCAGTACTTC.

The chain employs TRBV28 and TRBJ2-1; D uncertain. Germline CDR1 reads MDHEN; CDR2 reads SYDVKM. V gave up 4 bases and J gave up 5 bases, with 3 bases separating them. This CDR3 has 11 amino acids. The CDR3, as DNA: TGTGCCAGCAGTTCGAACAATGAGCAGTTCTTC. Encoded protein: CASSSNNEQFF.

This clone was observed a single time. This rearrangement joins TRBV9 to TRBJ2-5; no clear D. The J call may be faulty, since TRBJ2-7 better matches the DNA end. Germline CDR1 reads SGDLS; CDR2 reads YYNGEE. The CDR3 runs 15 residues. Written as DNA, the CDR3 is TGTGCCAGCAGCGTAGGTGCCAGCGAAACCTACGAGCAGTACTTC. Translating it yields CASSVGASETYEQYF.

The V gene is TRBV11-3, the J gene TRBJ1-2, with TRBD1 identical over 10 bases. With V trimmed by 5 bases and J by 5 bases, 2 bases remained unmatched. The CDR3 length is 13 residues. Germline V gene data show CDR1 as SGHNT and CDR2 as YENEEA. The CDR3 DNA sequence: TGTGCCAGCAGCCTGGGACAGGGGTATGGCTACACCTTC. Translation gives CASSLGQGYGYTF. Full variable domain (missing parts from reference TRBV11-3 and TRBJ1-2): EAGVVQSPRYKIIEKKQPVAFWCNPISGHNTLYWYLQNLGQGPELLIRYENEEAVDDSQLPKDRFSAERLKGVDSTLKIQPAELGDSAVYLCASSLGQGYGYTFGSGTRLTVV.

The chain couples TRBV19 to TRBJ2-3; 12 nucleotides match TRBD2. V shed 2 bases and J 3 bases; nucleotides not matched to a gene: 12. The germline V gene encodes CDR1 LNHDA and CDR2 SQIVND (reference sequence). The CDR3 is 19 residues long. The chain's CDR3 is CASSISATASGRGTDTQYF. CDR3 in DNA: TGTGCCAGTAGTATAAGCGCCACCGCTAGCGGGAGGGGGACAGATACGCAGTATTTT.

With respect to this clone: The sample contains more than one DNA sequence encoding this CDR3. The V gene is TRBV7-6, the J gene TRBJ2-1; 11 bases fit TRBD2. The germline V gene encodes CDR1 SGHVS and CDR2 FNYEAQ. Losses at the gene ends were 1 base for V and 4 bases for J; bases not matched to a gene: 0. The CDR3 is 15 amino acids. CDR3 loop: CASSLGTSGYNEQFF. CDR3 bases: TGTGCCAGCAGCTTAGGGACTAGCGGGTACAATGAGCAGTTCTTC.

The V and J genes are TRBV4-1 and TRBJ1-1, with D tentatively TRBD1 (6 bases). The V and J ends lost 5 bases and 3 bases respectively, with 13 bases between them. Germline CDR1 is MGHRA and CDR2 is YSYEKL. The CDR3 has 14 residues. The CDR3 protein is CASSSETGYTEAFF. The CDR3 nucleotides are TGCGCCAGCAGCTCAGAGACAGGCTACACTGAAGCTTTCTTT.

On this clone: This sample includes further DNA sequences coding for the same CDR3. This sequence joins TRBV5-6 and TRBJ1-5, with no clear D. The CDR3 contains 13 residues. CDR1 SGHDT and CDR2 YYEEEE come from the germline V gene. Trimming cost V 5 bases and J 3 bases, with 9 bases left between them. The CDR3 nucleotides are TGTGCCAGCAGTCGAGGATCCAATCAGCCCCAGCATTTT. This encodes CASSRGSNQPQHF. Drawing the rest from reference TRBV5-6 and TRBJ1-5, the complete variable domain is DAGVTQSPTHLIKTRGQQVTLRCSPKSGHDTVSWYQQALGQGPQFIFQYYEEEERQRGNFPDRFSGHQFPNYSSELNVNALLLGDSALYLCASSRGSNQPQHFGDGTRLSIL.

This clone was seen a few times. This rearrangement joins TRBV4-2 to TRBJ1-5, with D unresolved. The germline CDR1 and CDR2 sequences are LGHNA and YNFKEQ. V lost 1 base to trimming and J lost 9 bases, with 19 bases between them. The length of the CDR3 is 16 residues. CDR3 residues: CASSQADREPNWPQHF. The CDR3 DNA reads as TGTGCCAGCAGCCAAGCTGACCGGGAACCGAACTGGCCCCAGCATTTT.

The CDR3, as DNA: TGTGCCATCAGTGACGTCGATCAGGAGTCACACACCATATATTTT. Amino acid sequence: CAISDVDQESHTIYF. The chain couples TRBV10-3 to TRBJ1-3, with no clear D. Germline V gene data show CDR1 as ENHRY and CDR2 as SYGVKD. This CDR3 region has 15 residues. The V gene lost 3 bases and the J gene lost 8 bases, with 17 bases spanning the gap.

The rearrangement joins TRBV7-9 to TRBJ1-2; D is possibly TRBD1 (5 bases). The CDR3 contains 15 residues. The ends were cut back, 10 bases at V and 0 bases at J, with 18 bases in the middle. Germline V gives CDR1 SEHNR, CDR2 FQNEAQ (reference sequence). CDR3 coding DNA: TGTGCCACCTACGATGGGGCCTCTACTAACTATGGCTACACCTTC. This encodes CATYDGASTNYGYTF.

To note about this clone: Other DNA sequences of this sample code for an identical CDR3. This chain joins TRBV27 and TRBJ1-1; D perhaps matches TRBD1 (6 bases). The germline CDR1 and CDR2 sequences are MNHEY and SMNVEV (reference sequence). The CDR3 runs to 13 residues. The V end was cut by 6 bases, the J end by 4 bases, with 12 bases between. The CDR3 region has the DNA TGTGCCAGCAGCTGGGGAGGGGGCACTGAAGCTTTCTTT. The encoded protein is CASSWGGGTEAFF.

The chain joins TRBV7-3 to TRBJ2-1, with a tentative D call TRBD2 (6 bases). Germline V gene sequence: CDR1 SGHTA, CDR2 FQGTGA. The V end was cut by 0 bases, the J end by 4 bases, with 16 bases between. There are 17 residues in the CDR3. For the CDR3, the DNA is TGTGCCAGCAGCTTAACGTTTGGGGGGTACACTTACAATGAGCAGTTCTTC. Translating it yields CASSLTFGGYTYNEQFF.

This chain joins TRBV29-1 and TRBJ2-1; D tentatively reads TRBD1 or TRBD2 (6 bases each). V lost 6 bases and J lost 9, with 15 bases in between. Germline-derived CDR1 and CDR2 are SQVTM and ANQGSEA. The CDR3 covers 12 residues. DNA of the CDR3: TGCAGCGTACACGAAGGAGGGGGTGAGCAGTTCTTC. Translated, it gives CSVHEGGGEQFF.